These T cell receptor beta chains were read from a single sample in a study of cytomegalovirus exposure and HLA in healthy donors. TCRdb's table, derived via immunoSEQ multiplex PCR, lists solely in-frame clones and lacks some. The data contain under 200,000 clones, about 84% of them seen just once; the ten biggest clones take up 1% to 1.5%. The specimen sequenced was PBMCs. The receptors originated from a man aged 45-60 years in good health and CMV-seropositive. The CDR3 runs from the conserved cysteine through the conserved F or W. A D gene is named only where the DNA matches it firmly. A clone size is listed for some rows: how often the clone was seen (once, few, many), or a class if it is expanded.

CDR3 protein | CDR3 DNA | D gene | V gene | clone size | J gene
CASSLEGDSYNEQFF | TGTGCCAGCAGCCTGGAGGGAGACTCCTACAATGAGCAGTTCTTC | - | TRBV9 | - | TRBJ2-1
CAIMQTGNYGYTF | TGTGCCATCATGCAGACGGGGAACTATGGCTACACCTTC | - | TRBV10-3 | - | TRBJ1-2
CASRGDPYEQYF | TGTGCCAGCAGAGGAGATCCCTACGAGCAGTACTTC | - | TRBV6-5 | - | TRBJ2-7
CSVETGGAGEQYF | TGCAGCGTTGAAACAGGGGGCGCAGGCGAGCAGTACTTC | TRBD1 | TRBV29-1 | - | TRBJ2-7
CASSPTYSTDTQYF | TGTGCCAGCAGCCCTACCTATAGCACAGATACGCAGTATTTT | - | TRBV7-2 | - | TRBJ2-3
CASSLGDKLDGYTF | TGTGCCAGCAGTTTAGGGGACAAACTTGACGGCTACACCTTC | - | TRBV27 | - | TRBJ1-2
CASRLAGVRYF | TGTGCAAGTCGCCTAGCGGGAGTTCGGTACTTC | - | TRBV12-2 | - | TRBJ2-7
CAISESARGGSYEQYF | TGTGCCATCAGTGAGTCGGCGAGGGGAGGCTCCTACGAGCAGTACTTC | - | TRBV10-3 | - | TRBJ2-7
CASRVSSGSVEQFF | TGTGCCAGCAGGGTGTCTAGCGGGAGCGTTGAGCAGTTCTTC | TRBD2 | TRBV9 | few | TRBJ2-1
CASSEALGGNTGELFF | TGTGCCAGCAGTGAAGCCTTGGGAGGGAACACCGGGGAGCTGTTTTTT | - | TRBV6-1 | once | TRBJ2-2
CASSLTSDTQYF | TGTGCCAGCAGTTTGACTTCCGATACGCAGTATTTT | - | TRBV28 | - | TRBJ2-3
CASSELPFGYNEQFF | TGCGCCAGCAGTGAGCTCCCCTTCGGCTACAATGAGCAGTTCTTC | - | TRBV10-2 | - | TRBJ2-1
CASSRLAGHTDTQYF | TGTGCCAGCAGTCGACTAGCGGGGCACACAGATACGCAGTATTTT | TRBD2 | TRBV28 | few | TRBJ2-3
CASSLTGGRTGELFF | TGTGCCAGCAGCCTTACAGGGGGACGGACCGGGGAGCTGTTTTTT | TRBD1 | TRBV7-9 | - | TRBJ2-2
CATSRDQGGVYGYTF | TGTGCCACCAGCAGAGATCAGGGGGGAGTTTATGGCTACACCTTC | TRBD1 | TRBV15 | - | TRBJ1-2
CASSLGLAAYNEQFF | TGCGCCAGCAGCTTGGGACTAGCGGCCTACAATGAGCAGTTCTTC | TRBD2 | TRBV5-1 | once | TRBJ2-1
CASSEFSSGNTIYF | TGTGCCAGCAGTGAATTCAGCTCTGGAAACACCATATATTTT | - | TRBV6-1 | - | TRBJ1-3